This T cell receptor (beta chain) is drawn from a study of blood T cell repertoires in COVID-19. As for the study in general: Samples came from the United States, Italy and Spain, spanning acute and convalescent COVID-19. PBMCs, B-cell-depleted T cells, or T cells provided the cDNA or gDNA that made up the material.

Study processing details: Quantification of nucleated cells was approximated via reference gene primer amplification. TCRdb's table, derived via immunoSEQ multiplex PCR, lists solely in-frame clones and lacks some. The D gene and trimming were derived from the DNA, and the V and J assignments and clone size from that table. This sample has roughly 180,000 clones, with approximately 86% found just once. The CDR3 has 11 residues. Looked up from germline, CDR1 is SGHAT and CDR2 is FQNNGV. V lost 5 bases and J lost 9, with 8 bases in between. The TCR was taken from a man aged 60 to 69 with acute or convalescent COVID-19. Input material: peripheral blood. This chain joins TRBV11-2 and TRBJ2-1; D unclear. In nucleotides, the CDR3 is TGTGCCAGCAGCCACCCGGGTGAGCAGTTCTTC. It codes for CASSHPGEQFF.